This is a list of T cell receptor beta chains from one sample in a study of blood T cell repertoires in COVID-19. Assay: immunoSEQ multiplex PCR; the TCRdb copy retains only in-frame clones and omits some. The sample carries 350,000 to 400,000 clones, around 87% recorded once. Material: PBMCs or T cells enriched from blood (not recorded which). These receptors were obtained from a young woman with acute COVID-19. The CDR3 runs from the conserved cysteine through the conserved F or W. D genes are given only for firm matches. The size field is filled for only some rows; it gives once, few, many or a size class.

.	TRBJ1-1	TRBV19	.	TGTGCCAGTAGTATCCACGGTCCTGAAGCTTTCTTT	CASSIHGPEAFF
.	TRBJ1-2	TRBV27	.	TGTGCCAGCCGCACTTTCGGGGGAAATGGCTACACCTTC	CASRTFGGNGYTF
.	TRBJ2-1	TRBV7-9	TRBD2	TGTGCCAGCAGCGAACGCCCGCGACTAGCTGGGAATGAGCAGTTCTTC	CASSERPRLAGNEQFF
.	TRBJ2-3	TRBV5-1	TRBD1	TGCGCCAGCACCGAGGGGGCTCACACAGATACGCAGTATTTT	CASTEGAHTDTQYF
.	TRBJ1-1	TRBV4-1	.	TGCGCCAGCAGCCAAGAGTATCCGGGAAGTCGGAACACTGAAGCTTTCTTT	CASSQEYPGSRNTEAFF
.	TRBJ2-7	TRBV12-2	.	TGTGCAAGTCGCTTAACGAGACAGGGGGATAGCTACGAGCAGTACTTC	CASRLTRQGDSYEQYF
.	TRBJ2-1	TRBV5-4	TRBD2	TGTGCCAGCAGCTTGAGTAGCGGGGCCTACTCCTACAATGAGCAGTTCTTC	CASSLSSGAYSYNEQFF
.	TRBJ2-2	TRBV18	TRBD2	TGTGCCAGCTCACCGGGGCTAGCGGAAACGCGCACCGGGGAGCTGTTTTTT	CASSPGLAETRTGELFF
.	TRBJ2-3	TRBV9	TRBD2	TGTGCCAGCAACCCGGGGGGGCCCCCAGATACGCAGTATTTT	CASNPGGPPDTQYF
.	TRBJ2-3	TRBV24-1	TRBD2	TGTGCCACCAGTGACCCGACTAGCGGGGGGCCCCATACGCAGTATTTT	CATSDPTSGGPHTQYF
few	TRBJ1-4	TRBV5-5	.	TGTGCCAGCAGCAAATACAGGGAAAATGAAAAACTGTTTTTT	CASSKYRENEKLFF
.	TRBJ2-3	TRBV5-1	TRBD1	TGCGCCAGCAGGCCGAGACAGGGGGCGCTAGGGACAGATACGCAGTATTTT	CASRPRQGALGTDTQYF
.	TRBJ2-7	TRBV4-3	.	TGCGCCAGCAGCCAAGATCTGCAGTTATCCTACGAGCAGTACTTC	CASSQDLQLSYEQYF
once	TRBJ2-7	TRBV29-1	TRBD1	TGCAGCGCCACAGGGGCCTCCTACGAGCAGTACTTC	CSATGASYEQYF
once	TRBJ2-5	TRBV7-9	.	TGTGCCAGCAGCCAACCGCGGGGACAGCAAGAGACGCAGTACTTC	CASSQPRGQQETQYF
.	TRBJ1-2	TRBV3-1/TRBV3-2	.	TGTGCCAGCAGCCAAGTCCCCGCTTACAGGGAAACTCGCACCTTC	CASSQVPAYRETRTF
.	TRBJ1-2	TRBV5-1	.	TGCGCCAGCAGAATGTCGGTGGATGGCTACACCTTC	CASRMSVDGYTF
.	TRBJ1-1	TRBV20-1	TRBD1	TGCAGTGCTAGTCCTACAGGGGCCAACACTGAAGCTTTCTTT	CSASPTGANTEAFF
.	TRBJ2-2	TRBV10-3	.	TGTGCCATCAGTGGCGACATGTTCTCCGGGGAGCTGTTTTTT	CAISGDMFSGELFF
.	TRBJ2-7	TRBV24-1	TRBD1	TGTGCCACCAGTGACCCCGACAGGGGTGGCTACGAGCAGTACTTC	CATSDPDRGGYEQYF
.	TRBJ1-1	TRBV2	TRBD1	TGTGCCAGCAGCCGGACAGGGAAGGGCGAAGCTTTCTTT	CASSRTGKGEAFF
.	TRBJ2-1	TRBV27	.	TGTGCCAGCAGTCCATCCTTAGAACCGGTGAGTGAGCAGTTCTTC	CASSPSLEPVSEQFF
.	TRBJ2-5	TRBV18	.	TGTGCCAGCTCACAAAGGGGACAGCGGGGGATAGAGACCCAGTACTTC	CASSQRGQRGIETQYF
once	TRBJ1-5	TRBV6-2/TRBV6-3	.	TGTGCCAGCAGCGATGCCGGGACACCTAATCAGCCCCAGCATTTT	CASSDAGTPNQPQHF
.	TRBJ2-2	TRBV3-1/TRBV3-2	.	TGTGCCAGCAGCCAAGCGGGGATCAGAACCGGGGAGCTGTTTTTT	CASSQAGIRTGELFF
once	TRBJ2-1	TRBV7-7	.	TGTGCCAGCAGCCCAGGTCCCAGCTCCTACAATGAGCAGTTCTTC	CASSPGPSSYNEQFF
.	TRBJ2-3	TRBV19	TRBD2	TGTGCCAGTAGTATAGGGGCTAGCGGGGTTCGCACAGATACGCAGTATTTT	CASSIGASGVRTDTQYF
.	TRBJ2-1	TRBV7-3	TRBD2	TGTGCCAGCAGCTTATCGTCTAGCGGTGCCTACAATGAGCAGTTCTTC	CASSLSSSGAYNEQFF
.	TRBJ1-6	TRBV6-5	.	TGTGCCAGCAGTTACTCGTCGAGCTCCTATAATTCACCCCTCCACTTT	CASSYSSSSYNSPLHF
.	TRBJ2-1	TRBV7-3	TRBD2	TGTGCCAGCAGCACCAGGCTAGCGGGGGGCGTGGATGAGCAGTTCTTC	CASSTRLAGGVDEQFF
.	TRBJ1-5	TRBV30	.	TGTGCCTGGAGTTCGGGGGTTAGCAATCAGCCCCAGCATTTT	CAWSSGVSNQPQHF
.	TRBJ1-6	TRBV6-2/TRBV6-3	.	TGTGCCAGCAGTTCTAGACAGGTTCCGCATAATTCACCCCTCCACTTT	CASSSRQVPHNSPLHF
.	TRBJ2-1	TRBV7-2	.	TGTGCCAGCAGTCTGTGGGCAAATGAGCAGTTCTTC	CASSLWANEQFF
.	TRBJ2-7	TRBV6-5	TRBD2	TGTGCCAGCAGTTACTCGACACTAGCGAGGGGCGAGCAGTACTTC	CASSYSTLARGEQYF
.	TRBJ2-3	TRBV5-1	TRBD2	TGCGCCAGCAGTCCGGGACTAGCGGGTACCACAGATACGCAGTATTTT	CASSPGLAGTTDTQYF
.	TRBJ1-1	TRBV4-1	.	TGCGCCAGCAGCCAAGAGCACACGATGAACACTGAAGCTTTCTTT	CASSQEHTMNTEAFF
once	TRBJ1-5	TRBV15	TRBD1	TGTGCCACCAGCATGAACCGGGACAGCGATCAGCCCCAGCATTTT	CATSMNRDSDQPQHF
.	TRBJ2-7	TRBV19	TRBD1	TGTGCCAGCCGGGACAGGAGCTCCTACGAGCAGTACTTC	CASRDRSSYEQYF
.	TRBJ2-7	TRBV4-1	.	TGCGCCAGCAGCCTACGGACAGCCTACGAGCAGTACTTC	CASSLRTAYEQYF
.	TRBJ1-1	TRBV6-5	.	TGTGCCAGCAGTTCGACAGGCGCGAACACTGAAGCTTTCTTT	CASSSTGANTEAFF
once	TRBJ2-7	TRBV19	.	TGTGCCAGTAGTATAAGGGACACTAGCTCCTACGAGCAGTACTTC	CASSIRDTSSYEQYF
few	TRBJ1-2	TRBV6-2/TRBV6-3	TRBD1	TGTGCCAGCAGCCGACAGGGGGTCTATGGCTACACCTTC	CASSRQGVYGYTF
.	TRBJ1-1	TRBV4-2	.	TGTGCCAGCAGCCAAGATGTCGGGAAAACTGAAGCTTTCTTT	CASSQDVGKTEAFF
.	TRBJ2-1	TRBV7-9	TRBD1	TGTGCCAGCAGATCGACCGGGGACAGGGATTACTACAATGAGCAGTTCTTC	CASRSTGDRDYYNEQFF